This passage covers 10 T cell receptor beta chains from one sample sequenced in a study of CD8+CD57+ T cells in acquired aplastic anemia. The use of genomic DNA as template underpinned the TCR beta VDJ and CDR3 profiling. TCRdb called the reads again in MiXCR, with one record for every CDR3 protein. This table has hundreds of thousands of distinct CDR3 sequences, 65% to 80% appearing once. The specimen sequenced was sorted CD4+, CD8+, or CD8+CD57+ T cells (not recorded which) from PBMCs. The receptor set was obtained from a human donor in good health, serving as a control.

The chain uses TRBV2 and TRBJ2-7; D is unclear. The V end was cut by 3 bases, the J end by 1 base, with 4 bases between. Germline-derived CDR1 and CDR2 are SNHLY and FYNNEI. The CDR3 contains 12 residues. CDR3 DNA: TGTGCCAGCAGTGACCCGTCCTACGAGCAGTACTTC. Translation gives CASSDPSYEQYF.

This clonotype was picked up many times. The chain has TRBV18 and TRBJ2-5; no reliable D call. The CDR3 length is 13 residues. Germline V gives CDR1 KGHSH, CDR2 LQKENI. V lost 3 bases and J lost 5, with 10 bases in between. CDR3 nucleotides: TGTGCCAGCTCACCCGGCAGCGATGAGACCCAGTACTTC. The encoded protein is CASSPGSDETQYF.

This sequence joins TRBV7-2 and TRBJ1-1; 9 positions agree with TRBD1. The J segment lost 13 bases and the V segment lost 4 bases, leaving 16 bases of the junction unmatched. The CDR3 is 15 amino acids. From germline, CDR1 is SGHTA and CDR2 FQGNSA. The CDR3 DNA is TGTGCCAGCAGCTGCCCGGGACAGGGTCTCACTGAGGATTTCTTT. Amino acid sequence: CASSCPGQGLTEDFF.

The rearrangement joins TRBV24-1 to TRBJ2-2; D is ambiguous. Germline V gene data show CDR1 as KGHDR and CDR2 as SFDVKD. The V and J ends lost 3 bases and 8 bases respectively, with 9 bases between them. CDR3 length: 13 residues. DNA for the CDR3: TGTGCCACCAGTGATGATTACGGGGGGGAGCTGTTTTTT. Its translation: CATSDDYGGELFF.

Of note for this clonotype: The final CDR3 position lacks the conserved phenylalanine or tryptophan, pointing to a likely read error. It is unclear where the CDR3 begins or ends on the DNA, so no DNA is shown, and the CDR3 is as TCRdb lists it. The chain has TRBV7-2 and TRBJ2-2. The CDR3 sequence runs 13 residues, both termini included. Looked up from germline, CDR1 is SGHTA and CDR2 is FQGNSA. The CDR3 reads CASRSFTGELFFG.

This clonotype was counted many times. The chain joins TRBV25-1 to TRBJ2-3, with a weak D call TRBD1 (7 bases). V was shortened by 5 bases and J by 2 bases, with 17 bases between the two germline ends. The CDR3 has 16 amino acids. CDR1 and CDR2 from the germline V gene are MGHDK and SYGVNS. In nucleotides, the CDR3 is TGTGCCAGCAGTAGAACGACAGGGAGGATCACAGATACGCAGTATTTT. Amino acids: CASSRTTGRITDTQYF.

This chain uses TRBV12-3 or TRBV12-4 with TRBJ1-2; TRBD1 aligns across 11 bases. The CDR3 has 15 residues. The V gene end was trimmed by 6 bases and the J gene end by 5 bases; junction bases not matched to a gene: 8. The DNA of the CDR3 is TGTGCCAGCAGCAGGACAGGGGGCGGGGGATATGGCTACACCTTC. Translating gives CASSRTGGGGYGYTF.

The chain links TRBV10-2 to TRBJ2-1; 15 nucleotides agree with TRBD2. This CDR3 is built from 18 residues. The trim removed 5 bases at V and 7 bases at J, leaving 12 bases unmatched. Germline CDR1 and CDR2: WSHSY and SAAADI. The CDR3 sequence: CASSWTSGGASAANEQFF. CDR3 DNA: TGCGCCAGCAGTTGGACTAGCGGGGGGGCCTCGGCAGCTAATGAGCAGTTCTTC.

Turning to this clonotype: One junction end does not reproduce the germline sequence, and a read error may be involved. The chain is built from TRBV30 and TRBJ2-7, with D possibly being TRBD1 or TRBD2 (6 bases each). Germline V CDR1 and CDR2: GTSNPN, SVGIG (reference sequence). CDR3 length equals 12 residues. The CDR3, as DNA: TGTGCCTGGAGTGTGGGGGGCTACGAGCGGTACTTC. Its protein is CAWSVGGYERYF.

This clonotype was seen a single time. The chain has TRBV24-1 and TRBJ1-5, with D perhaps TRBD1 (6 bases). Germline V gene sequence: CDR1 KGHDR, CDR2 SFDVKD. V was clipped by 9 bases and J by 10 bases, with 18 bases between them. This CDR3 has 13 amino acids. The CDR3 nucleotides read TGTGCCACCGGACGGACAGAAAAGAGTCCCCAGCATTTT. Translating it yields CATGRTEKSPQHF.